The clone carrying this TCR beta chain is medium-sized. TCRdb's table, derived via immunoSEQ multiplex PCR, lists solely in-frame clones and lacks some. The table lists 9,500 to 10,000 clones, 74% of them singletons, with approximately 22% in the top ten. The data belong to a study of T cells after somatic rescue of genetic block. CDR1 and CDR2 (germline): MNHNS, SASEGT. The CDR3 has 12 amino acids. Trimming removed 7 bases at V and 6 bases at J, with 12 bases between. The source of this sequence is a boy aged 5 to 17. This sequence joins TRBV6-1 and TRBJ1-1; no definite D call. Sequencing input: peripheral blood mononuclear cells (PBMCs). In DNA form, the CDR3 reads TGTGCCAGCAAGGACCCCCATCCTGAAGCTTTCTTT. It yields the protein CASKDPHPEAFF.